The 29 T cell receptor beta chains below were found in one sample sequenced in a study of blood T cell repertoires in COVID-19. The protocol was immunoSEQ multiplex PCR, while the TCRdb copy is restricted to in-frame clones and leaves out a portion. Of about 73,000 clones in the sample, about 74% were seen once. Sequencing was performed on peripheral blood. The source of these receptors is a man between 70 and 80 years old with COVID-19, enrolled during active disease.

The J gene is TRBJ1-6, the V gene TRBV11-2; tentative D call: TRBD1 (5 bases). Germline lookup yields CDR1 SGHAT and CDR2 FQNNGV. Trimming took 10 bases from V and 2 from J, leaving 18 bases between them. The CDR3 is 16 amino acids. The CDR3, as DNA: TGTGCCATACCTGGGCCCAGGGCCCCCTATAATTCACCCCTCCACTTT. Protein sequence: CAIPGPRAPYNSPLHF.

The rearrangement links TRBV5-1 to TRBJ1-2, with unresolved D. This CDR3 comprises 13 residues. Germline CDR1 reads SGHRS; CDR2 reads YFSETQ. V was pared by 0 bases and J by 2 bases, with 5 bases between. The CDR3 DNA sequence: TGCGCCAGCAGCTTGGCCAGAAACTATGGCTACACCTTC. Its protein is CASSLARNYGYTF.

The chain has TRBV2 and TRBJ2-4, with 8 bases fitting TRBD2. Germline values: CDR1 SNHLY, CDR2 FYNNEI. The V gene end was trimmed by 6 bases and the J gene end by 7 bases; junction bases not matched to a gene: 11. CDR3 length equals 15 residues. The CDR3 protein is CASSAGTSPWNIQYF. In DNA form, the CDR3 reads TGTGCCAGCAGCGCCGGGACTAGTCCATGGAACATTCAGTACTTC.

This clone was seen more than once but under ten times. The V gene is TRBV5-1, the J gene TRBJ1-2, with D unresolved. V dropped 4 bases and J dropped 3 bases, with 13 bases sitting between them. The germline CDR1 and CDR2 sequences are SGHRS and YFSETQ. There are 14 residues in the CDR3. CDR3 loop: CASSTDTPYYGYTF. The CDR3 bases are TGCGCCAGCAGCACCGACACTCCCTACTATGGCTACACCTTC. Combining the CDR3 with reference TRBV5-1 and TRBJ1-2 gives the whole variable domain KAGVTQTPRYLIKTRGQQVTLSCSPISGHRSVSWYQQTPGQGLQFLFEYFSETQRNKGNFPGRFSGRQFSNSRSEMNVSTLELGDSALYLCASSTDTPYYGYTFGSGTRLTVV.

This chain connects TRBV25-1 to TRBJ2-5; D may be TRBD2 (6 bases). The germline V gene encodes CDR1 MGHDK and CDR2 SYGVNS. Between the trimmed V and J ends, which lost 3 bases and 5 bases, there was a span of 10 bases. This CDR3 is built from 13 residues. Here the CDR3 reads CASSEEGWETQYF. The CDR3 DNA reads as TGTGCCAGCAGTGAGGAGGGATGGGAGACCCAGTACTTC.

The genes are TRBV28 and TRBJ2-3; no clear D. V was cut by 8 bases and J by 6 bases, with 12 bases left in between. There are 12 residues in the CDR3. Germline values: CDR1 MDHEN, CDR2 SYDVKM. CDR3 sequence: CASAKLGDTQYF. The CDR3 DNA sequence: TGTGCCAGCGCGAAGTTGGGCGATACGCAGTATTTT.

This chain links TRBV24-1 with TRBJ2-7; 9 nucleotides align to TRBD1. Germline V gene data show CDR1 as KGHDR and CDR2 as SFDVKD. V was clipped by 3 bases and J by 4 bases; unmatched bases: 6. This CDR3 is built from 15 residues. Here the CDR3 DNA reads TGTGCCACCAGTGATCATCCGGGACAGGGATACGAGCAGTACTTC. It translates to CATSDHPGQGYEQYF.

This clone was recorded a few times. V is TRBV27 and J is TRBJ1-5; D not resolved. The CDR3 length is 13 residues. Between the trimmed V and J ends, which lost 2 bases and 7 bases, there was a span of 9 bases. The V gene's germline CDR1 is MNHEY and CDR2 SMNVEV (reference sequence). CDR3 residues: CASSLRGLQPQHF. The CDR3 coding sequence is TGTGCCAGCAGTTTACGAGGGTTACAGCCCCAGCATTTT.

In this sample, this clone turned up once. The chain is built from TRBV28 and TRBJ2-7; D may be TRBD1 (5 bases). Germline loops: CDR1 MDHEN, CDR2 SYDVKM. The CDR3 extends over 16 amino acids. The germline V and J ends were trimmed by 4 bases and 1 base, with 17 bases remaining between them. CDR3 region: CASSSWFQGSSYEQYF. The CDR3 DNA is TGTGCCAGCAGTTCGTGGTTCCAGGGAAGTTCCTACGAGCAGTACTTC.

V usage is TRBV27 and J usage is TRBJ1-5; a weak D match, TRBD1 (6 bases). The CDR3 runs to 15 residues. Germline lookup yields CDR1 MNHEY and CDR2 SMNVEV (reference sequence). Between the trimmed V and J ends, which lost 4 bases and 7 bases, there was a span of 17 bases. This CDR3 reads CASSSKTGRGQPQHF. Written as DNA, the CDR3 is TGTGCCAGCAGTTCTAAGACAGGCCGTGGGCAGCCCCAGCATTTT.

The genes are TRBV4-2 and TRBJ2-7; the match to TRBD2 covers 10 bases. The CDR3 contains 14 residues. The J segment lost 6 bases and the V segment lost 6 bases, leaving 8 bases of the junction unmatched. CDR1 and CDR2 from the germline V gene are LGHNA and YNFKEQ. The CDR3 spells CASSHASGRSEQYF. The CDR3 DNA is TGTGCCAGCAGTCACGCTAGCGGGAGAAGCGAGCAGTACTTC.

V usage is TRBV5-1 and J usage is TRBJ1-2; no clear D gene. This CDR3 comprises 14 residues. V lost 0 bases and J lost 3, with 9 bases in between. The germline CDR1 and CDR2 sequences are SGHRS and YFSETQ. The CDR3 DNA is TGCGCCAGCAGCTTGGGAGACATATACTATGGCTACACCTTC. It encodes CASSLGDIYYGYTF.

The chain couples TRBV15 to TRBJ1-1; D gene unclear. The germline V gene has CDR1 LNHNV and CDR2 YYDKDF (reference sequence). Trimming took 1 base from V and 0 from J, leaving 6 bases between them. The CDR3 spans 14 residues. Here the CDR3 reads CATSRAPMNTEAFF. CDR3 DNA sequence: TGTGCCACCAGCAGAGCTCCTATGAACACTGAAGCTTTCTTT.

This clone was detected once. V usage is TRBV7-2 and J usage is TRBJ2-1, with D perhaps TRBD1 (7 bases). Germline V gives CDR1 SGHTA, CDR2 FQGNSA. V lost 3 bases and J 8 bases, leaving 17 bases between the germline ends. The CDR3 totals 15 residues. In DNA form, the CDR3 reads TGTGCCAGCAGCTTGACAGGGAGCGGGTTTGATGAGCAGTTCTTC. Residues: CASSLTGSGFDEQFF. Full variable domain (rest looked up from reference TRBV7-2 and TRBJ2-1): GAGVSQSPSNKVTEKGKDVELRCDPISGHTALYWYRQSLGQGLEFLIYFQGNSAPDKSGLPSDRFSAERTGGSVSTLTIQRTQQEDSAVYLCASSLTGSGFDEQFFGPGTRLTVL.

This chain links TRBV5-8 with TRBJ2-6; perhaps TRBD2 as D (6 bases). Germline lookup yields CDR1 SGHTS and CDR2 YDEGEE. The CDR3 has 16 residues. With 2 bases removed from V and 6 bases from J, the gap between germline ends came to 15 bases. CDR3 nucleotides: TGTGCCAGCAGCTTCGGGGGACTCCTGTTGGCCAACGTCCTGACTTTC. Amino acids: CASSFGGLLLANVLTF.

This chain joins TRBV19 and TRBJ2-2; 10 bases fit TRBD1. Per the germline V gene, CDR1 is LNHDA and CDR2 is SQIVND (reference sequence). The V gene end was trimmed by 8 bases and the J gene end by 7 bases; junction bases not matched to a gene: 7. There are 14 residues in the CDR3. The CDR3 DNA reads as TGTGCCAGTTCACGGACAGGGGGAATCGGGGAGCTGTTTTTT. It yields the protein CASSRTGGIGELFF. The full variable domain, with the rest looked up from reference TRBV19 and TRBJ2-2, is DGGITQSPKYLFRKEGQNVTLSCEQNLNHDAMYWYRQDPGQGLRLIYYSQIVNDFQKGDIAEGYSVSREKKESFPLTVTSAQKNPTAFYLCASSRTGGIGELFFGEGSRLTVL.

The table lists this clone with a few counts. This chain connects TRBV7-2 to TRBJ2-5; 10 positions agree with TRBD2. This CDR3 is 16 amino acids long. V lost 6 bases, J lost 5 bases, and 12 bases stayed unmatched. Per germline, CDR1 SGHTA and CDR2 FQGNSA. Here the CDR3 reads CASSLAQLTSGETQYF. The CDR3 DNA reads TGTGCCAGCAGTCTAGCACAATTGACTAGCGGGGAGACCCAGTACTTC.

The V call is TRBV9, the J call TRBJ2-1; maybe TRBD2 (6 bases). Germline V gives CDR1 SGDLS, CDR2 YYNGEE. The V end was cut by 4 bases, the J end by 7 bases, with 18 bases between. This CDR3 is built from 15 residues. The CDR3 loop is CASSKPLLARNEQFF. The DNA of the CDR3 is TGTGCCAGCAGCAAACCATTACTAGCTCGGAATGAGCAGTTCTTC.

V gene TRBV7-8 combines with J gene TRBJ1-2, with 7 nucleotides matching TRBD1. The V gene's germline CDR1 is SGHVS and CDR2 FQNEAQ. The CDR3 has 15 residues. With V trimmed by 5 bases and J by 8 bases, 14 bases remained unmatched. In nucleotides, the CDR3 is TGTGCCAGCAGCCTCGAGTCGACAGGGATTACGGGCTACACCTTC. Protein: CASSLESTGITGYTF.

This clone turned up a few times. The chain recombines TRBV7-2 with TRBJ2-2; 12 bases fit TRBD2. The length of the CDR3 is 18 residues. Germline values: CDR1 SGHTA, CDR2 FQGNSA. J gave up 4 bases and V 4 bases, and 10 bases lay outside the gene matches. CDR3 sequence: CASSSSSTSGRFTGELFF. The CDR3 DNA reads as TGTGCCAGCAGCTCCAGCTCTACTAGCGGGAGGTTCACCGGGGAGCTGTTTTTT.

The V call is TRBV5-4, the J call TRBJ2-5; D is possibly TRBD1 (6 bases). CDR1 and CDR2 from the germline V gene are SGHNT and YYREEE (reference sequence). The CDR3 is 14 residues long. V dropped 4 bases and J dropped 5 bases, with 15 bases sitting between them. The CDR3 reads CASSLAGAGETQYF. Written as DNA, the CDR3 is TGTGCCAGCAGCCTTGCAGGGGCAGGGGAGACCCAGTACTTC.

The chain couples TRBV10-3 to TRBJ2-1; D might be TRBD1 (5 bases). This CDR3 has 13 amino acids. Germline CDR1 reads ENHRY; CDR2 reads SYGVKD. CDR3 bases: TGTGCAGGGGCCCAGAGCTCCTACAATGAGCAGTTCTTC. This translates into CAGAQSSYNEQFF.

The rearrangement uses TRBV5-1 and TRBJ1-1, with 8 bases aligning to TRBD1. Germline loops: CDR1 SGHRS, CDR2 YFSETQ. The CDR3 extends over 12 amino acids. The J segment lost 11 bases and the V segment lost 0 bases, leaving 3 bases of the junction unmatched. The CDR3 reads CASSLGQGTAFF. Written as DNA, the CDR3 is TGCGCCAGCAGCTTGGGACAGGGGACGGCTTTCTTT.

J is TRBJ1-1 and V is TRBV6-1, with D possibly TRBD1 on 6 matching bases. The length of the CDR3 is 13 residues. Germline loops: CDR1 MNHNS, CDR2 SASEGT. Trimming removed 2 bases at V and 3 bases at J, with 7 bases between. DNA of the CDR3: TGTGCCAGCAGTGAAAGGACAGACACTGAAGCTTTCTTT. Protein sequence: CASSERTDTEAFF.

The CDR3 here is CASSPEGAQPQHF. Here the CDR3 DNA reads TGTGCCAGCTCACCAGAGGGGGCTCAGCCCCAGCATTTT. The rearrangement uses TRBV18 and TRBJ1-5; 7 bases match TRBD1. The germline CDR1 and CDR2 sequences are KGHSH and LQKENI. The CDR3 covers 13 residues. V lost 2 bases, J lost 6 bases, and 1 base stayed unmatched.

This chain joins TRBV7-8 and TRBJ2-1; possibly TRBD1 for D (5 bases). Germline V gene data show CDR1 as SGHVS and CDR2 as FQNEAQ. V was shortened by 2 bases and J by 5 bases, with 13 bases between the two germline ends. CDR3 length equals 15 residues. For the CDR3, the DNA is TGTGCCAGCAGCTTAAACAGAGGACACCACAATGAGCAGTTCTTC. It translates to CASSLNRGHHNEQFF.

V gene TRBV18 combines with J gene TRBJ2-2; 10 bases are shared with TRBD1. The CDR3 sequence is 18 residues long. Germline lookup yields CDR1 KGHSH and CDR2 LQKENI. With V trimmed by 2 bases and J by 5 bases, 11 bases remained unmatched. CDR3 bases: TGTGCCAGCTCACCATACATAGGACAGGGGGTCCGGACCGGGGAGCTGTTTTTT. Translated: CASSPYIGQGVRTGELFF. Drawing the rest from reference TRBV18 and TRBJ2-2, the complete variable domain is NAGVMQNPRHLVRRRGQEARLRCSPMKGHSHVYWYRQLPEEGLKFMVYLQKENIIDESGMPKERFSAEFPKEGPSILRIQQVVRGDSAAYFCASSPYIGQGVRTGELFFGEGSRLTVL.

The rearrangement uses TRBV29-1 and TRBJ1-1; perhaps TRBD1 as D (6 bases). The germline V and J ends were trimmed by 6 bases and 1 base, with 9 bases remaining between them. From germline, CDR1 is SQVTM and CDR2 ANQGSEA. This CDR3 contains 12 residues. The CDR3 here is CSVGGPNTEAFF. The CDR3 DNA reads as TGCAGCGTCGGGGGGCCGAACACTGAAGCTTTCTTT.

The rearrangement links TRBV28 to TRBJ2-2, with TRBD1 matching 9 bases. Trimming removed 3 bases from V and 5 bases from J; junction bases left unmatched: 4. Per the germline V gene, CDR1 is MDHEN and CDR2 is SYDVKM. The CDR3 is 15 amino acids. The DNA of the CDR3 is TGTGCCAGCAGTTTCCGGGGACAGGGTACCGGGGAGCTGTTTTTT. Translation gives CASSFRGQGTGELFF.